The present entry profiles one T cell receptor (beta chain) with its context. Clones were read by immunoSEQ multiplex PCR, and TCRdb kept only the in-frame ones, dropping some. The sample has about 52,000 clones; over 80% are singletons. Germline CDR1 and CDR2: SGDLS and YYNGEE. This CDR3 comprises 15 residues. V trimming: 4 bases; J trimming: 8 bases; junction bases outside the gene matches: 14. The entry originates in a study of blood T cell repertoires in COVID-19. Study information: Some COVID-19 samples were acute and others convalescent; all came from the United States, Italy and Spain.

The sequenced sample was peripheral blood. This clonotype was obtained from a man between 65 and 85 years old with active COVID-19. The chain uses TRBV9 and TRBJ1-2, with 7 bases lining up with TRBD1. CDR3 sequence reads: CASSPLDRAYEGYTF. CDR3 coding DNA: TGTGCCAGCAGCCCCCTCGACAGGGCCTACGAAGGCTACACCTTC. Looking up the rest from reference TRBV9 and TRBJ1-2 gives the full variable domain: DSGVTQTPKHLITATGQRVTLRCSPRSGDLSVYWYQQSLDQGLQFLIQYYNGEERAKGNILERFSAQQFPDLHSELNLSSLELGDSALYFCASSPLDRAYEGYTFGSGTRLTVV.